Sequencing of this T cell receptor beta chain was carried out in a study of OX40 agonist ivuxolimab in advanced cancers. Generated by immunoSEQ multiplex PCR, the TCRdb table keeps only in-frame clones and is missing some. The profile shows tens of thousands of clones, about 86% of them singletons. The CDR3 loop spans 13 amino acids. CDR1 SNHLY and CDR2 FYNNEI come from the germline V gene. Trimming at V came to 6 bases and at J to 1 base, leaving 0 bases not matched to a gene. This clone was observed a handful of times. This TCR was sampled from an adult with an advanced solid tumor such as melanoma, head and neck, liver or kidney cancer. The chain uses TRBV2 and TRBJ2-3; 8 nucleotides agree with TRBD2. Material: CD4+ or CD8+ T cells sorted from blood, obtained in a trial of the OX40 agonist ivuxolimab. CDR3 region: CASRLAGTDTQYF. The DNA of the CDR3 is TGTGCCAGCAGACTAGCGGGCACAGATACGCAGTATTTT.